Below, one TCR beta chain is given with its context. This clone is identified as medium-sized (0.01 to 0.1%). Its antigen remains undetermined. Base quality data are lacking; no much larger clone is found one base away. Patients with melanoma were used as donors. As encoded in the germline V gene (reference sequence), CDR1 is SEHNR while CDR2 is FQNEAQ. The CDR3 sequence holds 11 residues, the cysteine and phenylalanine included. Only CDR3 DNA is held: 33 bases, read in frame from base 1. The V end loses 4 bases and the J end loses 11 bases, and a stretch of 10 bases separates them. This record belongs to a study of CD4+ T cells in melanoma (dated by TCRdb to the early 2020s). The study in broad terms: Neoantigen-specific CD4+ T cells in human melanoma were what the study investigated. General study outcomes and caveats: According to the report, neoantigen-specific CD4+ T cells in melanoma displayed diverse differentiation states. Neoantigen-specific CD4+ T cells were reported to be correlated with the function of CD8+ T cells, macrophages and B cells.

The method was the immunoSEQ multiplex PCR assay. Entries here come from immuneACCESS through TCRdb and include only in-frame sequences with V and J called. Some clones fail to appear in such tables; in the studies checked, an unresolved V gene covers under half of the shortfall, and the cause of the remainder is unknown. This sample holds 50,000 to 60,000 clones; more than 60% were observed only once. The top ten constitute 4.8% of the sample. Sequenced: tumor tissue. The chain is assembled from TRBV7-9 and TRBJ2-3; the D gene is perhaps TRBD1 or TRBD2, each of them matching over 5 bases. The source is a human donor with melanoma. The CDR3 in this case is CASSSGTGQYF. The nucleotide sequence reads as follows: TGTGCCAGCAGCTCCGGGACCGGGCAGTATTTT.